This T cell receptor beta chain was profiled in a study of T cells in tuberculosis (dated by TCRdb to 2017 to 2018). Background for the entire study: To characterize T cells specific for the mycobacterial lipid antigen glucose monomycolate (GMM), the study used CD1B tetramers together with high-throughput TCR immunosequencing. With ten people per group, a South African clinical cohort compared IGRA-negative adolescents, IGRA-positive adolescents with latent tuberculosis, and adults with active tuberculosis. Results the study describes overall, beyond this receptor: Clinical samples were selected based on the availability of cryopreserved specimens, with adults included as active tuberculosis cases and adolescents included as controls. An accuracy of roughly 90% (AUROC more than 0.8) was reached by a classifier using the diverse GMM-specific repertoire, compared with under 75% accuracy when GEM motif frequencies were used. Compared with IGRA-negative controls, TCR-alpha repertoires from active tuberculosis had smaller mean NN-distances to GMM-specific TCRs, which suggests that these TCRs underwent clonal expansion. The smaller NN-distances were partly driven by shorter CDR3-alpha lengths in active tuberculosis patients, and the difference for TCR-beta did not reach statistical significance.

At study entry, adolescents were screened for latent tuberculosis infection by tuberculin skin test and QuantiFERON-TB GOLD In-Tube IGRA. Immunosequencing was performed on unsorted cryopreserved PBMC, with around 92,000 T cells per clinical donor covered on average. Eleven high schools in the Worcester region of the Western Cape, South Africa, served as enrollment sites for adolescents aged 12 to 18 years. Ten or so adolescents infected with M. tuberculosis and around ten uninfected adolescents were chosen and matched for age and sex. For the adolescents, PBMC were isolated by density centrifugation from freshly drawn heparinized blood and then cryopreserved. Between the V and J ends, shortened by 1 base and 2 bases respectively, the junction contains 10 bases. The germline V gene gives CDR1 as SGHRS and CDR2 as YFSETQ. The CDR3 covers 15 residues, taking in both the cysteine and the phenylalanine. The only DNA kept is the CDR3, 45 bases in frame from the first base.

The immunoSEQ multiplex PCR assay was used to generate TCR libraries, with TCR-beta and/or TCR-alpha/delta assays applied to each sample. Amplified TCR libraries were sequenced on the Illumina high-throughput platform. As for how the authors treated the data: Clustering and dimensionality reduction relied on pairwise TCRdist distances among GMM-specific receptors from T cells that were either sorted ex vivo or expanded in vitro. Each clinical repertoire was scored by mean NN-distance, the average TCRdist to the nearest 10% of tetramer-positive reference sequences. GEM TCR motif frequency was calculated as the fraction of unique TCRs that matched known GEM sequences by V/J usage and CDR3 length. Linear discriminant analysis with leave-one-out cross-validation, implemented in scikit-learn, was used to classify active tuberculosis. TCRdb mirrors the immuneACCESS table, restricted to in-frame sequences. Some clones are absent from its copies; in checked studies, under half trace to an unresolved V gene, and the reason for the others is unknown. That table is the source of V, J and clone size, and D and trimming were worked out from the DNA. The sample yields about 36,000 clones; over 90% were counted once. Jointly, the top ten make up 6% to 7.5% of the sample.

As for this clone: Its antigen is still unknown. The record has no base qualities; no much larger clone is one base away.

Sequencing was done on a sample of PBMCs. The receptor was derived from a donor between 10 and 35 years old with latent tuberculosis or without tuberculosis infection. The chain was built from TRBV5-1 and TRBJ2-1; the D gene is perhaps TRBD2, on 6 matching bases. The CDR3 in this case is CASSLRAGTYNEQFF. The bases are TGCGCCAGCAGCTTGCGAGCGGGTACCTACAATGAGCAGTTCTTC.